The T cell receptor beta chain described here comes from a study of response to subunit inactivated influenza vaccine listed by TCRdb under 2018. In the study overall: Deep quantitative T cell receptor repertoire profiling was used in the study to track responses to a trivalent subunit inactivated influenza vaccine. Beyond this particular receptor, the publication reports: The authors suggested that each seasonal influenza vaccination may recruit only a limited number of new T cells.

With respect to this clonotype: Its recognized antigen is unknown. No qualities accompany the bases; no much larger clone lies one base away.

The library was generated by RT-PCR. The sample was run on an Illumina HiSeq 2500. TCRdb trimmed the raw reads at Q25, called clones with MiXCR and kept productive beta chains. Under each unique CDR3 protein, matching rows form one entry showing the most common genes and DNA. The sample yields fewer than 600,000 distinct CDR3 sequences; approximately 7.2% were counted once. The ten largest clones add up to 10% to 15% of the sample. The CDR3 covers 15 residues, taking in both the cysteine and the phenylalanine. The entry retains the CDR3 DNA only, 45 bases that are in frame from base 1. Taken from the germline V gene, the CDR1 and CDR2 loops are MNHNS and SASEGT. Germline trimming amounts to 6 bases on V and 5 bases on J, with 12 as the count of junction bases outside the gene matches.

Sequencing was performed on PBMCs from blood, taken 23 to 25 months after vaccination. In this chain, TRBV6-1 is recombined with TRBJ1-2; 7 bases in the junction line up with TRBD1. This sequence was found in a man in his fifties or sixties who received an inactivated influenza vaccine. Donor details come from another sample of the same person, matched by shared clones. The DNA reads TGTGCCAGCAGCCAAGGGACAGCCGCTGGGTATGGCTACACCTTC. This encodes CASSQGTAAGYGYTF.